Here is one TCR beta chain with its context. Its target is not known. A multiplex PCR was run with 60 Vbeta primers and 13 Jbeta primers. Data came from immunoSEQ multiplex PCR; TCRdb stores just in-frame clones and leaves some out. The table for this sample gives 70,000 or so clones. These data come from a study of cytomegalovirus exposure and HLA in healthy donors. Study context: Within an early data release were around 87 million unique TCRs drawn from HLA-typed donors. General study results and limits: TCR beta sequences numbering about 17,000 were associated with HLA alleles at 0.05 false discovery rate in a later analysis.

This CDR3 spans 16 amino acids. Trimming removed 5 bases from V and 6 bases from J; junction bases left unmatched: 10. Per the germline V gene, CDR1 is SGHNT and CDR2 is YYREEE (reference sequence). The donors gave bone marrow, and they were healthy. This sequence was found in a man aged 40-49 years in good health and CMV-seronegative. The chain has TRBV5-4 and TRBJ2-7; TRBD2 matches at 14 bases. Sequencing input: PBMCs. The CDR3 bases are TGTGCCAGCAGGCAAGGGACTAGCGGGAGTAATGTCGAGCAGTACTTC. It yields the protein CASRQGTSGSNVEQYF.